This passage covers 28 T cell receptor beta chains from one sample sequenced in a study of blood T cell repertoires in COVID-19. Data came from immunoSEQ multiplex PCR; TCRdb stores just in-frame clones and leaves some out. The table shows over 200,000 clones, with approximately 86% occurring only once. The sample consisted of peripheral blood. Receptors were obtained from a woman aged 25 to 45 who had recovered from COVID-19.

This chain connects TRBV5-1 to TRBJ2-5, with 10 bases lining up with TRBD2. The CDR3 covers 16 residues. V dropped 1 base and J dropped 2; count of bases not matched to a gene: 5. The germline CDR1 and CDR2 sequences are SGHRS and YFSETQ. The CDR3 DNA sequence: TGCGCCAGCAGCTTGCTATCTAGCGGGGGACAAGAGACCCAGTACTTC. Amino acids: CASSLLSSGGQETQYF.

The CDR3, as DNA: TGTGCCAGCTCACCTGACAGGGGCAAAAACATTCAGTACTTC. This gives the protein CASSPDRGKNIQYF. The genes are TRBV18 and TRBJ2-4; TRBD1 matches at 8 bases. The CDR3 totals 14 residues. Losses at the gene ends were 3 bases for V and 3 bases for J; bases not matched to a gene: 1. Germline CDR1 reads KGHSH; CDR2 reads LQKENI.

The table lists this clone with a few counts. CDR3 DNA sequence: TGTGCCAGCAGCGCCCAGGGACAGGGGGCCAAAGCTGTCACTGAAGCTTTCTTT. It specifies CASSAQGQGAKAVTEAFF. This chain joins TRBV2 and TRBJ1-1, with 12 bases matching TRBD1. CDR1 SNHLY and CDR2 FYNNEI come from the germline V gene. J gave up 4 bases and V 6 bases, and 15 bases lay outside the gene matches. The CDR3 consists of 18 residues. Full variable domain (missing parts from reference TRBV2 and TRBJ1-1): EPEVTQTPSHQVTQMGQEVILRCVPISNHLYFYWYRQILGQKVEFLVSFYNNEISEKSEIFDDQFSVERPDGSNFTLKIRSTKLEDSAMYFCASSAQGQGAKAVTEAFFGQGTRLTVV.

This chain connects TRBV4-2 to TRBJ1-2; no clear D gene. The CDR3 contains 16 residues. Germline loops: CDR1 LGHNA, CDR2 YNFKEQ. Trimming pared 0 bases from V and 5 bases from J, leaving 16 bases between. As DNA, the CDR3 is TGTGCCAGCAGCCAAGAGTCTAGGACTCTTCTTTATGGCTACACCTTC. As protein: CASSQESRTLLYGYTF.

The J gene is TRBJ2-1, the V gene TRBV18; D is unresolved. This CDR3 contains 13 residues. Germline lookup yields CDR1 KGHSH and CDR2 LQKENI. V dropped 2 bases and J dropped 4 bases, with 6 bases sitting between them. Here the CDR3 reads CASSPFGYNEQFF. CDR3 sequence (DNA): TGTGCCAGCTCACCATTCGGGTACAATGAGCAGTTCTTC.

This chain joins TRBV30 and TRBJ2-1, with TRBD1 matching 12 bases. The germline V gene has CDR1 GTSNPN and CDR2 SVGIG (reference sequence). The CDR3 runs 18 residues. V was clipped by 2 bases and J by 0 bases; unmatched bases: 8. The DNA of the CDR3 is TGTGCCTGGAGTACGGGACAGGGGGCAGGTAGCTCCTACAATGAGCAGTTCTTC. This encodes CAWSTGQGAGSSYNEQFF.

This clone was seen a single time. The chain couples TRBV5-6 to TRBJ2-5; D ambiguous. From germline, CDR1 is SGHDT and CDR2 YYEEEE. The CDR3 extends over 14 amino acids. V dropped 0 bases and J dropped 4 bases, with 10 bases sitting between them. CDR3 loop: CASSLGQVGETQYF. CDR3 nucleotide sequence: TGTGCCAGCAGCTTGGGTCAGGTCGGAGAGACCCAGTACTTC. The full variable domain, its missing parts supplied by reference TRBV5-6 and TRBJ2-5, is DAGVTQSPTHLIKTRGQQVTLRCSPKSGHDTVSWYQQALGQGPQFIFQYYEEEERQRGNFPDRFSGHQFPNYSSELNVNALLLGDSALYLCASSLGQVGETQYFGPGTRLLVL.

The V call is TRBV5-1, the J call TRBJ2-1; 13 bases fit TRBD2. Unmatched junction bases numbered 1, after V lost 3 bases and J lost 4 bases. The germline V gene has CDR1 SGHRS and CDR2 YFSETQ. The CDR3 consists of 15 residues. The CDR3 protein is CASSWGLAGYNEQFF. CDR3 in DNA: TGCGCCAGCAGCTGGGGACTAGCGGGGTACAATGAGCAGTTCTTC.

A single count supports this clone. The chain carries TRBV3-1 (or the pseudogene TRBV3-2) and TRBJ2-3, with D maybe TRBD2 (5 bases). Germline lookup yields CDR1 LGHDT and CDR2 YNNKEL (reference sequence). There are 14 residues in the CDR3. V dropped 6 bases and J dropped 0 bases, with 10 bases sitting between them. The CDR3 DNA is TGTGCCAGCAGTCCGGGGATAAGCACAGATACGCAGTATTTT. This codes for CASSPGISTDTQYF.

V gene TRBV4-3 combines with J gene TRBJ2-7; D might be TRBD1 (6 bases). This CDR3 has 14 residues. The V and J ends lost 0 bases and 7 bases respectively, with 13 bases between them. CDR1 is LGHNA, CDR2 YSLEER, per germline. In DNA form, the CDR3 reads TGCGCCAGCAGCCAAGAACAGGGATTGGGGGAGCAGTACTTC. Translation gives CASSQEQGLGEQYF.

The V gene is TRBV7-9, the J gene TRBJ1-6; TRBD1 is a possible D gene (5 bases). Trimming removed 7 bases at V and 9 bases at J, with 13 bases between. CDR1 SEHNR and CDR2 FQNEAQ come from the germline V gene (reference sequence). The CDR3 runs to 13 residues. Here the CDR3 reads CASIGAQGSPLHF. The CDR3 region has the DNA TGTGCCAGCATAGGGGCGCAGGGTTCACCCCTCCACTTT.

The chain combines TRBV11-3 with TRBJ2-1, with 12 bases aligning to TRBD1. Trimming removed 1 base from V and 4 bases from J; junction bases left unmatched: 5. This CDR3 spans 17 amino acids. Germline CDR1 is SGHNT and CDR2 is YENEEA. The CDR3 region is CASSLGWDRGPYNEQFF. In DNA, the CDR3 is TGTGCCAGCAGCTTAGGATGGGACAGGGGGCCTTACAATGAGCAGTTCTTC.

The chain recombines TRBV15 with TRBJ2-6; possible D gene TRBD2, 5 bases. The germline V and J ends were trimmed by 8 bases and 0 bases, with 14 bases remaining between them. This CDR3 comprises 16 residues. Germline V gives CDR1 LNHNV, CDR2 YYDKDF (reference sequence). This CDR3 reads CATQDFHFSGANVLTF. In DNA form, the CDR3 reads TGTGCCACCCAGGACTTCCACTTCTCTGGGGCCAACGTCCTGACTTTC.

CDR3: CASSQDRSDRGGNQPQHF. The CDR3 DNA reads as TGTGCCAGCAGCCAAGATCGTTCGGACAGGGGGGGCAATCAGCCCCAGCATTTT. The chain combines TRBV4-2 with TRBJ1-5; 10 bases align to TRBD1. The CDR3 is 18 residues long. V dropped 0 bases and J dropped 2; count of bases not matched to a gene: 7. Germline loops: CDR1 LGHNA, CDR2 YNFKEQ.

The gene calls are TRBV29-1 and TRBJ2-7; TRBD1 matches at 7 bases. CDR1 is SQVTM, CDR2 ANQGSEA, per germline. CDR3 length: 14 residues. Germline trimming cut 4 bases from V and 4 bases from J; bases unmatched to any gene: 10. The DNA of the CDR3 is TGCAGCGTTGGGACAGGTGGAGCGAGGTACGAGCAGTACTTC. Its translation: CSVGTGGARYEQYF.

V gene TRBV27 combines with J gene TRBJ2-7; perhaps TRBD1 as D (6 bases). V was trimmed by 3 bases and J by 2 bases, leaving 14 bases between them. Germline CDR1 and CDR2: MNHEY and SMNVEV (reference sequence). The CDR3 covers 15 residues. The CDR3 spells CASSFKRDTTYEQYF. As DNA, the CDR3 is TGTGCCAGCAGTTTCAAACGGGACACTACCTACGAGCAGTACTTC.

The rearrangement joins TRBV6-5 to TRBJ1-4; 7 positions match TRBD1. V dropped 6 bases and J dropped 5; count of bases not matched to a gene: 6. The CDR3 loop spans 14 amino acids. The germline V gene encodes CDR1 MNHEY and CDR2 SVGAGI. The CDR3 protein is CASSSGTANEKLFF. The DNA of the CDR3 is TGTGCCAGCAGCTCCGGGACAGCCAATGAAAAACTGTTTTTT.

The J gene is TRBJ1-2, the V gene TRBV7-9, with 9 bases fitting TRBD1. Trimming removed 5 bases from V and 4 bases from J; junction bases left unmatched: 17. CDR3 length: 18 amino acids. CDR1 and CDR2 from the germline V gene are SEHNR and FQNEAQ (reference sequence). CDR3 bases: TGTGCCAGCAGCACACATGCCGGGACAGGGTCGATGGCCTATGGCTACACCTTC. Translation gives CASSTHAGTGSMAYGYTF.

The rearrangement links TRBV6-5 to TRBJ1-6; possible D gene TRBD1, 5 bases. Germline V gene data show CDR1 as MNHEY and CDR2 as SVGAGI. The CDR3 length is 14 residues. The germline V and J ends were trimmed by 9 bases and 10 bases, with 19 bases remaining between them. CDR3 DNA sequence: TGTGCCAGTGGTGGGGGGTCCCTGGGGTCACCCCTCCACTTT. Its translation is CASGGGSLGSPLHF.

J is TRBJ2-5 and V is TRBV5-6, with 9 bases matching TRBD1. The germline CDR1 and CDR2 sequences are SGHDT and YYEEEE. The CDR3 is made up of 12 amino acids. V was clipped by 5 bases and J by 7 bases; unmatched bases: 3. CDR3 loop: CASRQGAGTQYF. CDR3 nucleotides: TGTGCCAGCAGACAGGGGGCCGGGACCCAGTACTTC.

V gene TRBV30 combines with J gene TRBJ2-7, with 8 bases lining up with TRBD1. The V and J ends lost 2 bases and 0 bases, in that order; junction bases with no gene match: 9. The V gene's germline CDR1 is GTSNPN and CDR2 SVGIG (reference sequence). This CDR3 comprises 16 residues. DNA for the CDR3: TGTGCCTGGAGTACCTGGACAGGGAGGAGCTCCTACGAGCAGTACTTC. This encodes CAWSTWTGRSSYEQYF.

This sequence joins TRBV5-1 and TRBJ2-5, with 7 bases that match TRBD2. The trim removed 4 bases at V and 3 bases at J, leaving 6 bases unmatched. From germline, CDR1 is SGHRS and CDR2 YFSETQ. This CDR3 is 14 amino acids long. The CDR3 region is CASSVLAGEETQYF. CDR3 in DNA: TGCGCCAGCAGCGTCTTGGCGGGGGAAGAGACCCAGTACTTC.

The J gene is TRBJ1-6, the V gene TRBV18; D might be TRBD1 (5 bases). The CDR3 loop spans 16 amino acids. Germline V gene sequence: CDR1 KGHSH, CDR2 LQKENI. Trimming shortened V by 7 bases and J by 0 bases, and 13 bases separated the two germline ends. The CDR3 loop reads CASFNMTASYNSPLHF. Here the CDR3 DNA reads TGTGCCAGCTTTAATATGACAGCCTCCTATAATTCACCCCTCCACTTT.

The chain couples TRBV5-5 to TRBJ1-2; perhaps TRBD1 as D (6 bases). In germline, CDR1 is SGHKS, CDR2 YYEKEE (reference sequence). CDR3 size: 16 residues. Trimming removed 0 bases from V and 4 bases from J, with 16 bases in between. In DNA form, the CDR3 reads TGTGCCAGCAGCTTGGTCCGGGACACAACGACCTATGGCTACACCTTC. This codes for CASSLVRDTTTYGYTF. Together with reference TRBV5-5 and TRBJ1-2, the CDR3 gives the full variable domain: DAGVTQSPTHLIKTRGQQVTLRCSPISGHKSVSWYQQVLGQGPQFIFQYYEKEERGRGNFPDRFSARQFPNYSSELNVNALLLGDSALYLCASSLVRDTTTYGYTFGSGTRLTVV.

The gene calls are TRBV4-2 and TRBJ2-7, with D perhaps matching TRBD1 (6 bases). The ends were cut back, 0 bases at V and 4 bases at J, with 13 bases in the middle. Looked up from germline, CDR1 is LGHNA and CDR2 is YNFKEQ. The CDR3 runs 15 residues. CDR3 region: CASSQEPGGRYEQYF. CDR3 in DNA: TGTGCCAGCAGCCAAGAACCTGGGGGCCGTTACGAGCAGTACTTC.

V and J are TRBV27 and TRBJ1-2; the match to TRBD1 covers 7 bases. V lost 7 bases to trimming and J lost 4 bases; unmatched junction nucleotides: 9. The CDR3 is 14 amino acids. Germline CDR1 reads MNHEY; CDR2 reads SMNVEV (reference sequence). For the CDR3, the DNA is TGTGCCAGCACCACCTTAGGGGGCATCTATGGCTACACCTTC. As protein: CASTTLGGIYGYTF.

The DNA of the CDR3 is TGTGCCAGTAGTATTACGGGACTAGCGGGCTCTAGCACAGATACGCAGTATTTT. Protein sequence: CASSITGLAGSSTDTQYF. The chain is built from TRBV19 and TRBJ2-3; TRBD2 matches at 12 bases. The junction had 7 bases not matched to a gene; V was cut back by 3 bases and J by 0 bases. Germline V gives CDR1 LNHDA, CDR2 SQIVND (reference sequence). The CDR3 covers 18 residues.

The count of this clone is one. This chain links TRBV5-1 with TRBJ2-3, with D maybe TRBD1 (7 bases). The CDR3 covers 19 residues. V was trimmed by 4 bases and J by 3 bases, leaving 27 bases between them. CDR1 SGHRS and CDR2 YFSETQ come from the germline V gene. In DNA form, the CDR3 reads TGCGCCAGCAGCCTGACAGGGACTTTGGTGGGTTCCTTGACAGATACGCAGTATTTT. Translating it yields CASSLTGTLVGSLTDTQYF.